These 21 T cell receptor beta chains came from one sample sequenced in a study of cytomegalovirus exposure and HLA in healthy donors. The PCR used 60 Vbeta and 13 Jbeta primers. Profiling relied on immunoSEQ multiplex PCR, and the TCRdb table lists in-frame clones only, not all of them. The sample comprises approximately 120,000 clones, roughly 81% of which are singletons, and approximately 1% rests with the top ten. The specimen sequenced was PBMCs. The receptors were gathered from a woman aged 25 to 39 in good health and CMV-seronegative.

The V call is TRBV6-1, the J call TRBJ2-1, with D possibly being TRBD1 (5 bases). CDR3 length: 13 amino acids. Germline loops: CDR1 MNHNS, CDR2 SASEGT. The V gene lost 10 bases and the J gene lost 3 bases, with 13 bases spanning the gap. Written as DNA, the CDR3 is TGTGCCACTGGGGCTTACTACTACAATGAGCAGTTCTTC. Protein sequence: CATGAYYYNEQFF.

This chain uses TRBV6-5 with TRBJ2-2; 10 positions match TRBD2. In germline, CDR1 is MNHEY, CDR2 SVGAGI. After removal of 5 bases from V and 3 bases from J, the junction contained 3 bases not matched to a gene. The CDR3 spans 15 residues. CDR3 DNA sequence: TGTGCCAGCAGTGTCCTAGCGGGGGACACCGGGGAGCTGTTTTTT. This codes for CASSVLAGDTGELFF.

This clone was detected once. The V call is TRBV18, the J call TRBJ1-1; 8 nucleotides match TRBD1. The CDR3 has 13 residues. Germline loops: CDR1 KGHSH, CDR2 LQKENI. V shed 11 bases, J shed 0 bases, and the junction held 5 bases outside the gene matches. The chain's CDR3 is CAGGQGLNTEAFF. The CDR3 DNA is TGTGCCGGCGGACAGGGTTTGAACACTGAAGCTTTCTTT.

This clone was counted a few times. The chain links TRBV9 to TRBJ1-5; possible D gene TRBD1, 6 bases. The V gene's germline CDR1 is SGDLS and CDR2 YYNGEE. Trimming cost V 4 bases and J 2 bases, with 13 bases left between them. This CDR3 is built from 15 residues. The CDR3 reads CASSQTGLGNQPQHF. CDR3 DNA sequence: TGTGCCAGCAGCCAAACAGGGCTGGGCAATCAGCCCCAGCATTTT.

The V gene is TRBV7-8, the J gene TRBJ2-1; 12 bases agree with TRBD2. The CDR3 extends over 15 amino acids. Trimming cost V 5 bases and J 6 bases; bases outside gene matches: 5. The germline gives CDR1 SGHVS, CDR2 FQNEAQ. The CDR3 spells CASSPGLAGSNEQFF. DNA of the CDR3: TGTGCCAGCAGCCCAGGACTAGCGGGAAGCAATGAGCAGTTCTTC.

The rearrangement joins TRBV7-3 to TRBJ2-2; the D gene is possibly TRBD2 (6 bases). CDR1 SGHTA and CDR2 FQGTGA come from the germline V gene. The CDR3 spans 13 residues. Trimming cost V 4 bases and J 7 bases, with 10 bases left between them. The CDR3 reads CASSYWRDGELFF. Written as DNA, the CDR3 is TGTGCCAGCAGCTACTGGCGGGACGGGGAGCTGTTTTTT.

The genes are TRBV29-1 and TRBJ2-2; D ambiguous. The germline CDR1 and CDR2 sequences are SQVTM and ANQGSEA. This CDR3 has 13 residues. The V and J ends lost 4 bases and 3 bases respectively, with 9 bases between them. CDR3 DNA sequence: TGCAGCGTTGCAGGCATCTACACCGGGGAGCTGTTTTTT. Its protein is CSVAGIYTGELFF.

The rearrangement links TRBV25-1 to TRBJ1-5; TRBD1 agrees at 7 bases. The J segment lost 2 bases and the V segment lost 4 bases, leaving 5 bases of the junction unmatched. This CDR3 comprises 15 residues. From germline, CDR1 is MGHDK and CDR2 SYGVNS. The CDR3 spells CASSATGLGNQPQHF. CDR3 sequence (DNA): TGTGCCAGCAGTGCGACAGGGTTGGGCAATCAGCCCCAGCATTTT.

The chain links TRBV5-1 to TRBJ2-1; TRBD2 might be the D (5 bases). The CDR3 extends over 16 amino acids. V was pared by 6 bases and J by 2 bases, with 18 bases between. The germline gives CDR1 SGHRS, CDR2 YFSETQ. The CDR3 is CASNYFAGNTYNEQFF. The CDR3 DNA reads as TGCGCCAGCAACTACTTTGCGGGTAACACCTACAATGAGCAGTTCTTC.

This clone has only one observation. This chain uses TRBV5-8 with TRBJ2-1; 7 bases agree with TRBD2. Germline CDR1 and CDR2: SGHTS and YDEGEE. V gave up 7 bases and J gave up 2 bases; unmatched junction bases: 6. The CDR3 contains 14 residues. The chain's CDR3 is CASRLGRAYNEQFF. The DNA of the CDR3 is TGTGCCAGCCGCCTGGGGAGGGCCTACAATGAGCAGTTCTTC. Variable domain in full (rest from reference TRBV5-8 and TRBJ2-1): EAGVTQSPTHLIKTRGQQATLRCSPISGHTSVYWYQQALGLGLQFLLWYDEGEERNRGNFPPRFSGRQFPNYSSELNVNALELEDSALYLCASRLGRAYNEQFFGPGTRLTVL.

The chain combines TRBV30 with TRBJ1-1; D unclear. The germline V gene has CDR1 GTSNPN and CDR2 SVGIG (reference sequence). CDR3 length: 12 amino acids. Trimming took 4 bases from V and 0 from J, leaving 6 bases between them. The CDR3 reads CAWTYMNTEAFF. The DNA of the CDR3 is TGTGCCTGGACCTATATGAACACTGAAGCTTTCTTT.

The chain has TRBV6-5 and TRBJ2-7; D unclear. The CDR3 covers 14 residues. Germline values: CDR1 MNHEY, CDR2 SVGAGI. V lost 2 bases to trimming and J lost 2 bases, with 10 bases between them. CDR3 DNA: TGTGCCAGCAGTTACGGCAGGCCACCCTACGAGCAGTACTTC. As protein: CASSYGRPPYEQYF.

As for this clone: Compared with germline, one end of the junction differs, possibly owing to a read error. The rearrangement joins TRBV7-7 to TRBJ2-5, with TRBD2 identical over 10 bases. From germline, CDR1 is SSHAT and CDR2 FNYEAQ (reference sequence). This CDR3 contains 16 residues. The CDR3 nucleotides are TGTGCTAGCAGCACCGGACTAGCGGTCACCCAAGAGACCCAGTACTTC. It specifies CASSTGLAVTQETQYF.

The rearrangement joins TRBV5-1 to TRBJ1-2; 12 bases fit TRBD1. The CDR3 totals 16 residues. V shed 4 bases and J 4 bases; nucleotides not matched to a gene: 8. CDR1 is SGHRS, CDR2 YFSETQ, per germline. DNA for the CDR3: TGCGCCAGCAGCATCGGGACAGGGGGCGCAATCTATGGCTACACCTTC. Translation: CASSIGTGGAIYGYTF.

Details on this clone: One end of the junction is discordant with germline, which a read error may explain. The chain joins TRBV5-1 to TRBJ2-2; a possible D gene is TRBD2 (5 bases). The CDR3 length is 10 residues. Germline V gene sequence: CDR1 SGHRS, CDR2 YFSETQ. The CDR3 DNA sequence: TGCGCCAGCAGTAGGAAGGGAGCTGTTTTT. Residues: CASSRKGAVF.

This chain connects TRBV2 to TRBJ2-3, with 7 bases identical to TRBD1. There are 17 residues in the CDR3. Germline V gene data show CDR1 as SNHLY and CDR2 as FYNNEI. The trim removed 5 bases at V and 0 bases at J, leaving 11 bases unmatched. This CDR3 is CASSRRQGVSSTDTQYF. CDR3 nucleotides: TGTGCCAGCAGTAGACGACAGGGCGTTTCTAGCACAGATACGCAGTATTTT.

This sequence joins TRBV7-2 and TRBJ2-3; 7 bases line up with TRBD1. Germline loops: CDR1 SGHTA, CDR2 FQGNSA. CDR3 length: 18 amino acids. V dropped 1 base and J dropped 4; count of bases not matched to a gene: 14. For the CDR3, the DNA is TGTGCCAGCAGCTTAGAAGGAAAGACAGGGATAAGGTCAGATACGCAGTATTTT. This translates into CASSLEGKTGIRSDTQYF.

This chain links TRBV11-3 with TRBJ2-5; maybe TRBD2 (5 bases). Per germline, CDR1 SGHNT and CDR2 YENEEA. This CDR3 has 13 residues. V was clipped by 5 bases and J by 5 bases, with 12 bases between them. The DNA for the CDR3 is TGTGCCAGCAGCCCCGGGATGCGGGAGACCCAGTACTTC. Protein: CASSPGMRETQYF.

The chain is built from TRBV19 and TRBJ1-5; D not resolved. The germline V gene has CDR1 LNHDA and CDR2 SQIVND (reference sequence). This CDR3 has 15 residues. V was cut by 5 bases and J by 2 bases, with 13 bases left in between. The CDR3 coding sequence is TGTGCCAGTAGTGAAAGCCCCACGGGCAATCAGCCCCAGCATTTT. The encoded protein is CASSESPTGNQPQHF.

The genes are TRBV5-1 and TRBJ1-6; 10 nucleotides align to TRBD1. The CDR3 extends over 16 amino acids. From germline, CDR1 is SGHRS and CDR2 YFSETQ. The V segment lost 4 bases and the J segment 4 bases; nucleotides outside the gene matches: 5. CDR3 sequence: CASSPRTGGYNSPLHF. CDR3 in DNA: TGCGCCAGCAGCCCGAGGACAGGGGGGTATAATTCACCCCTCCACTTT.

V and J are TRBV5-1 and TRBJ2-1; 7 bases fit TRBD2. V was clipped by 2 bases and J by 9 bases; unmatched bases: 20. This CDR3 has 18 residues. The germline V gene has CDR1 SGHRS and CDR2 YFSETQ. CDR3 amino acids: CASSFGPTGTTAPGEQFF. The CDR3 coding sequence is TGCGCCAGCAGCTTTGGACCCACCGGGACTACTGCTCCTGGTGAGCAGTTCTTC.